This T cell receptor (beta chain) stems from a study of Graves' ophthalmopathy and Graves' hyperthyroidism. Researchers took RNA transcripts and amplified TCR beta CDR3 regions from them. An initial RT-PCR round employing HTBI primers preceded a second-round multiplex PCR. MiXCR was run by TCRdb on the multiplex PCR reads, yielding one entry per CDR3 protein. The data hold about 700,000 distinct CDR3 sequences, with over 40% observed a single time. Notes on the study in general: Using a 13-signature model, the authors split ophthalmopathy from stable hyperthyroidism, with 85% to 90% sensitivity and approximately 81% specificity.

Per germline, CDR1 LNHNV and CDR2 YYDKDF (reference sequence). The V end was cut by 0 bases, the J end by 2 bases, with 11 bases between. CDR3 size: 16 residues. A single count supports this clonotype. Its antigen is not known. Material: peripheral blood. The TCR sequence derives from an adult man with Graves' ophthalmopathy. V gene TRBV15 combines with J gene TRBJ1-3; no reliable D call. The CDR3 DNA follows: TGTGCCACCAGCAGAGATGTGGGGATCGCTGGAAACACCATATATTTT. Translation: CATSRDVGIAGNTIYF. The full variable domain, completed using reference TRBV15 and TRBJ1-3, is DAMVIQNPRYQVTQFGKPVTLSCSQTLNHNVMYWYQQKSSQAPKLLFHYYDKDFNNEADTPDNFQSRRPNTSFCFLDIRSPGLGDTAMYLCATSRDVGIAGNTIYFGEGSWLTVV.